This T cell receptor beta chain was found in a study of beta chain features in type 1 diabetes. Findings and limits, study-wide: Whether TCRB rearrangement is influenced by HLA type was left unresolved in this analysis. Among patients with Type 1 diabetes, TCRB CDR3s were moderately but significantly shorter in every one of the four CD4+ subsets.

Reverse transcribing all isolated RNA meant expressed TCRB transcripts were sequenced. TCRdb keeps only in-frame clones here, not all; method: immunoSEQ multiplex PCR. The repertoire holds about 180,000 clones, with about 7.8% as singletons. As for this clone: The target antigen is unknown.

The TCR was taken from a woman between 35 and 50 years old with type 1 diabetes. Sequencing was carried out using central memory CD4+ T cells from blood.

The CDR3 nucleotides read TGTGCCAGCAGTGTGACTAGCGGGAGGTACAATGAGCAGTTCTTC. Protein product: CASSVTSGRYNEQFF. The chain employs TRBV27 and TRBJ2-1; 13 nucleotides agree with TRBD2. The CDR3 runs 15 residues. The V gene end was trimmed by 5 bases and the J gene end by 4 bases; junction bases not matched to a gene: 2. Germline-derived CDR1 and CDR2 are MNHEY and SMNVEV (reference sequence).